These 13 T cell receptor beta chains share one sample of origin, sequenced in a study of CD8 T cells in Susac syndrome. An input of about 0.45 to 1 ug of RNA was subjected to reverse transcription using random hexamers. Via MiXCR, TCRdb re-called the immunoSEQ multiplex PCR reads, giving one row per CDR3 protein. Of 100,000 to 150,000 distinct CDR3 sequences in the sample, about 93% were seen once. Sequencing input: CD8+ T cells from PBMCs. The origin of the receptors is a human donor with Susac syndrome.

The table lists this clonotype with a count of one. The rearrangement links TRBV13 to TRBJ2-2, with D uncertain. The CDR3 has 16 residues. CDR1 PRHDT and CDR2 FYEKMQ come from the germline V gene (reference sequence). V shed 1 base and J shed 5 bases, with 14 bases lying between them. CDR3 protein: CASSLDREEITGELFF. In DNA form, the CDR3 reads TGTGCCAGCAGCTTAGATCGAGAGGAAATAACCGGGGAGCTGTTTTTT.

The chain links TRBV30 to TRBJ2-1; 11 bases are a match to TRBD2. V lost 4 bases, J lost 8 bases, and 7 bases stayed unmatched. CDR3 length: 14 amino acids. CDR1 is GTSNPN, CDR2 SVGIG, per germline (reference sequence). The chain's CDR3 is CAWNPGLAVDEQFF. CDR3 DNA sequence: TGTGCCTGGAACCCGGGACTAGCGGTGGATGAGCAGTTCTTC.

CDR3 amino acids: CASSLVFGSYNQPQHF. The CDR3 nucleotides are TGTGCCAGCAGCTTGGTCTTTGGCAGCTACAATCAGCCCCAGCATTTT. The chain is built from TRBV7-2 and TRBJ1-5; no clear D gene. The germline CDR1 and CDR2 sequences are SGHTA and FQGNSA. V lost 3 bases to trimming and J lost 3 bases, with 15 bases between them. This CDR3 has 16 residues.

This chain joins TRBV2 and TRBJ1-2, with D perhaps matching TRBD1 (6 bases). V lost 4 bases and J lost 6, with 15 bases in between. The CDR3 consists of 14 residues. Germline-derived CDR1 and CDR2 are SNHLY and FYNNEI. For the CDR3, the DNA is TGTGCCAGCAGTGTCGGACAGCGGATAGATGGCTACACCTTC. Protein product: CASSVGQRIDGYTF.

The chain couples TRBV9 to TRBJ1-1; 9 nucleotides align to TRBD1. Germline V gives CDR1 SGDLS, CDR2 YYNGEE. Germline trimming cut 4 bases from V and 4 bases from J; bases unmatched to any gene: 5. CDR3 length: 14 amino acids. DNA of the CDR3: TGTGCCAGCAGCACAGGGGGCTTGGGCACTGAAGCTTTCTTT. Translated: CASSTGGLGTEAFF.

The chain employs TRBV27 and TRBJ2-7; 10 bases line up with TRBD2. This CDR3 spans 15 amino acids. Germline trimming cut 1 base from V and 7 bases from J; bases unmatched to any gene: 7. The germline V gene encodes CDR1 MNHEY and CDR2 SMNVEV (reference sequence). CDR3 loop: CASSLFASGSGEQYF. In DNA form, the CDR3 reads TGTGCCAGCAGTTTATTTGCTAGCGGGAGTGGTGAGCAGTACTTC.

The chain has TRBV9 and TRBJ2-1; D remains unclear. Germline V gives CDR1 SGDLS, CDR2 YYNGEE. The CDR3 has 15 amino acids. The V gene lost 4 bases and the J gene lost 5 bases, with 16 bases spanning the gap. This CDR3 reads CASSLPEAGDNEQFF. In DNA form, the CDR3 reads TGTGCCAGCAGCCTTCCCGAGGCAGGAGACAATGAGCAGTTCTTC.

The V and J genes are TRBV6-1 and TRBJ1-2; no reliable D call. CDR1 and CDR2 from the germline V gene are MNHNS and SASEGT. V lost 8 bases, J lost 0 bases, and 19 bases lay in between. CDR3 length: 16 amino acids. In nucleotides, the CDR3 is TGTGCCAGCGGGAGTCGCACGGCCCAGGCTAACTATGGCTACACCTTC. Translation: CASGSRTAQANYGYTF.

The chain recombines TRBV9 with TRBJ2-1; the match to TRBD2 covers 10 bases. The trim removed 0 bases at V and 3 bases at J, leaving 9 bases unmatched. CDR1 SGDLS and CDR2 YYNGEE come from the germline V gene. This CDR3 spans 18 amino acids. The CDR3 spells CASSVEGAGGHGYNEQFF. CDR3 DNA: TGTGCCAGCAGCGTAGAGGGAGCGGGGGGGCACGGCTACAATGAGCAGTTCTTC.

The chain has TRBV5-4 and TRBJ2-7; 8 bases line up with TRBD1. This CDR3 has 15 amino acids. V shed 0 bases and J 7 bases; nucleotides not matched to a gene: 9. Germline V lookup: CDR1 SGHNT, CDR2 YYREEE (reference sequence). The CDR3 region has the DNA TGTGCCAGCAGCTTGGATGAGACAGGGGTAGGGGAGCAGTACTTC. It specifies CASSLDETGVGEQYF.

This clonotype was seen a handful of times. J is TRBJ2-7 and V is TRBV5-1; 8 bases map to TRBD1. The trim removed 2 bases at V and 6 bases at J, leaving 13 bases unmatched. CDR3 length: 16 residues. Germline loops: CDR1 SGHRS, CDR2 YFSETQ. CDR3 region: CASSLGQGVSWGEQYF. The CDR3 region has the DNA TGCGCCAGCAGCTTAGGACAGGGAGTCTCCTGGGGCGAGCAGTACTTC.

This chain links TRBV20-1 with TRBJ2-7; D is uncertain. The CDR3 covers 13 residues. Trimming removed 1 base from V and 2 bases from J, with 9 bases in between. The germline V gene encodes CDR1 DFQATT and CDR2 SNEGSKA (reference sequence). The CDR3 loop reads CSARGRRAYEQYF. CDR3 bases: TGCAGTGCTAGAGGGCGGAGAGCCTACGAGCAGTACTTC.

The table lists this clonotype with a few counts. This sequence joins TRBV4-3 and TRBJ2-6; D ambiguous. The germline V and J ends were trimmed by 0 bases and 0 bases, with 6 bases remaining between them. The CDR3 covers 16 residues. Germline V lookup: CDR1 LGHNA, CDR2 YSLEER. The CDR3 nucleotides are TGCGCCAGCAGCCAAGAAGCTGCCTCTGGGGCCAACGTCCTGACTTTC. It codes for CASSQEAASGANVLTF.